The TCR beta chain described here comes from a study of T cell repertoires in cytomegalovirus infection. This clonotype was seen a single time. The antigen is unknown. Trimming shortened V by 0 bases and J by 5 bases, and 13 bases separated the two germline ends. This CDR3 contains 15 residues. Germline V CDR1 and CDR2: LNHNV, YYDKDF (reference sequence). A single record per CDR3 protein comes from TCRdb applying MiXCR to the reads. The sample consists of hundreds of thousands of distinct CDR3 sequences, more than 40% of them appearing once. The genes are TRBV15 and TRBJ2-5; tentative D call: TRBD1 (5 bases). The source of this sequence is a human donor in good health (CMV status not recorded). Some clones in this sample may be carry-over from other donors' samples. The sequencing used cultured PBMCs, collected from culture after CMV antigen stimulation. Here the CDR3 reads CATSRDRTPSETQYF. The CDR3 DNA sequence: TGTGCCACCAGCAGAGACCGGACACCGTCGGAGACCCAGTACTTC.